Presented here are 30 T cell receptor beta chains from one specimen sequenced in a study of OX40 agonist ivuxolimab in advanced cancers. Profiling relied on immunoSEQ multiplex PCR, and the TCRdb table lists in-frame clones only, not all of them. The table records 60,000 to 70,000 clones, around 86% of them present only once. The sequences come from CD4+ or CD8+ T cells sorted from blood, collected in a trial of the OX40 agonist ivuxolimab. These receptors were taken from an adult with an advanced solid tumor such as melanoma, head and neck, liver or kidney cancer.

This chain uses TRBV6-1 with TRBJ2-5; 7 bases agree with TRBD1. This CDR3 has 13 residues. Trimming took 3 bases from V and 5 from J; bases not matched to a gene: 3. Germline CDR1 is MNHNS and CDR2 is SASEGT. CDR3: CASSDGTVETQYF. The CDR3 nucleotides are TGTGCCAGCAGTGATGGGACAGTCGAGACCCAGTACTTC.

This clone was detected only a few times. The CDR3 DNA sequence: TGTGCCAGCAGTTTATCGGGGAATCAGCCCCAGCATTTT. Its translation: CASSLSGNQPQHF. The V call is TRBV27, the J call TRBJ1-5; no reliable D call. There are 13 residues in the CDR3. The V end was cut by 0 bases, the J end by 4 bases, with 4 bases between. Germline CDR1 MNHEY, CDR2 SMNVEV (reference sequence).

The gene calls are TRBV19 and TRBJ2-5; possibly TRBD1 or TRBD2 for D (5 bases each). Germline CDR1 and CDR2: LNHDA and SQIVND (reference sequence). The CDR3 sequence is 16 residues long. V gave up 6 bases and J gave up 1 base, with 18 bases separating them. The CDR3 here is CASSPVGDGRQETQYF. CDR3 bases: TGTGCCAGTAGCCCCGTGGGGGACGGGCGCCAAGAGACCCAGTACTTC.

J is TRBJ1-5 and V is TRBV5-1; 8 nucleotides line up with TRBD1. Looked up from germline, CDR1 is SGHRS and CDR2 is YFSETQ. This CDR3 is 13 amino acids long. The V segment lost 2 bases and the J segment 6 bases; nucleotides outside the gene matches: 1. The CDR3 here is CASSLQGGQPQHF. As DNA, the CDR3 is TGCGCCAGCAGCTTACAGGGGGGTCAGCCCCAGCATTTT. Looking up the rest from reference TRBV5-1 and TRBJ1-5 gives the full variable domain: KAGVTQTPRYLIKTRGQQVTLSCSPISGHRSVSWYQQTPGQGLQFLFEYFSETQRNKGNFPGRFSGRQFSNSRSEMNVSTLELGDSALYLCASSLQGGQPQHFGDGTRLSIL.

The chain carries TRBV4-1 and TRBJ2-5; the match to TRBD1 covers 8 bases. This CDR3 region has 16 residues. V gave up 4 bases and J gave up 2 bases; unmatched junction bases: 9. Germline V lookup: CDR1 MGHRA, CDR2 YSYEKL. CDR3 amino acids: CASSRDRGSGQETQYF. The CDR3 DNA is TGCGCCAGCAGCCGAGACAGGGGTAGCGGACAAGAGACCCAGTACTTC.

The CDR3 loop is CASSRTTGFNQPQHF. The CDR3 DNA sequence: TGTGCCAGCAGTCGCACGACAGGGTTTAATCAGCCCCAGCATTTT. The V gene is TRBV7-8, the J gene TRBJ1-5; 7 nucleotides line up with TRBD1. The germline V gene encodes CDR1 SGHVS and CDR2 FQNEAQ. V was clipped by 6 bases and J by 4 bases; unmatched bases: 9. CDR3 length equals 15 residues.

This chain connects TRBV5-5 to TRBJ1-3; TRBD1 is a possible D gene (6 bases). The CDR3 is made up of 17 amino acids. The germline V gene has CDR1 SGHKS and CDR2 YYEKEE (reference sequence). V gave up 1 base and J gave up 0 bases, with 14 bases separating them. Written as DNA, the CDR3 is TGTGCCAGCAGCTTGTCCCTCTACAGGGTCTCTGGAAACACCATATATTTT. It specifies CASSLSLYRVSGNTIYF.

The chain recombines TRBV28 with TRBJ1-1; D gene unclear. V lost 2 bases and J lost 10, with 8 bases in between. Germline V gives CDR1 MDHEN, CDR2 SYDVKM. The length of the CDR3 is 11 residues. CDR3 coding DNA: TGTGCCAGCAGTTTAGGGCGGAGAGCTTTCTTT. The encoded protein is CASSLGRRAFF.

The rearrangement joins TRBV19 to TRBJ2-1; TRBD1 or TRBD2 may be the D gene (5 bases each). The CDR3 totals 17 residues. The germline V and J ends were trimmed by 3 bases and 2 bases, with 17 bases remaining between them. The germline V gene has CDR1 LNHDA and CDR2 SQIVND (reference sequence). CDR3 residues: CASSIRGAALTYNEQFF. DNA for the CDR3: TGTGCCAGTAGTATTAGAGGGGCAGCGCTCACCTACAATGAGCAGTTCTTC.

This chain links TRBV2 with TRBJ1-1, with D unresolved. V lost 6 bases to trimming and J lost 2 bases, with 10 bases between them. The CDR3 consists of 13 residues. In germline, CDR1 is SNHLY, CDR2 FYNNEI. The CDR3 DNA follows: TGTGCCAGCAGGCGGTCACCTAACACTGAAGCTTTCTTT. Amino acid sequence: CASRRSPNTEAFF.

The chain combines TRBV28 with TRBJ1-2, with a tentative D call TRBD1 (5 bases). The germline V and J ends were trimmed by 6 bases and 8 bases, with 19 bases remaining between them. Per the germline V gene, CDR1 is MDHEN and CDR2 is SYDVKM. The CDR3 is 14 amino acids. As DNA, the CDR3 is TGTGCCAGCAGCCCATTGGAGGGGCTGTCCGGCTACACCTTC. It codes for CASSPLEGLSGYTF.

V and J are TRBV4-1 and TRBJ1-1, with TRBD1 identical over 10 bases. V shed 0 bases, J shed 4 bases, and the junction held 5 bases outside the gene matches. Looked up from germline, CDR1 is MGHRA and CDR2 is YSYEKL. The length of the CDR3 is 16 residues. CDR3 residues: CASSQDRWTGGTEAFF. CDR3 bases: TGCGCCAGCAGCCAAGATCGGTGGACAGGGGGCACTGAAGCTTTCTTT.

The chain's CDR3 is CASSAGSGETQYF. CDR3 DNA: TGCGCCAGCAGCGCAGGGTCAGGAGAGACCCAGTACTTC. The chain carries TRBV5-1 and TRBJ2-5, with D perhaps TRBD1 (5 bases). CDR1 and CDR2 from the germline V gene are SGHRS and YFSETQ. The CDR3 spans 13 residues. V was clipped by 4 bases and J by 4 bases, with 11 bases between them.

V gene TRBV30 combines with J gene TRBJ2-7; D may be TRBD2 (5 bases). CDR1 GTSNPN and CDR2 SVGIG come from the germline V gene (reference sequence). Trimming took off 3 bases at V and 2 bases at J, with 17 bases between the two ends. This CDR3 spans 15 amino acids. CDR3: CAWSGRGNAPYEQYF. CDR3 bases: TGTGCCTGGAGCGGTAGAGGGAACGCGCCCTACGAGCAGTACTTC.

The chain carries TRBV7-9 and TRBJ1-3; possible D gene TRBD1, 6 bases. The CDR3 is made up of 14 amino acids. V lost 5 bases and J lost 4, with 12 bases in between. In germline, CDR1 is SEHNR, CDR2 FQNEAQ (reference sequence). The CDR3 DNA reads as TGTGCCAGCAGCACCGGGACACCCGGAAACACCATATATTTT. It codes for CASSTGTPGNTIYF.

The V and J genes are TRBV27 and TRBJ2-1; no firm D call. This CDR3 contains 15 residues. Germline CDR1 is MNHEY and CDR2 is SMNVEV (reference sequence). The germline V and J ends were trimmed by 9 bases and 0 bases, with 15 bases remaining between them. The DNA of the CDR3 is TGTGCCAGTAATCCCGGGTCAAGCTCCTACAATGAGCAGTTCTTC. Its translation is CASNPGSSSYNEQFF.

This clone turned up a few times. The CDR3 loop reads CASSLQGRDSGATNEKLFF. The CDR3 bases are TGTGCCAGCAGCTTGCAGGGTAGGGACTCAGGTGCAACTAATGAAAAACTGTTTTTT. This chain joins TRBV5-5 and TRBJ1-4, with D possibly TRBD1 on 5 matching bases. Trimming took off 1 base at V and 0 bases at J, with 19 bases between the two ends. The CDR3 runs to 19 residues. Germline values: CDR1 SGHKS, CDR2 YYEKEE (reference sequence).

The J gene is TRBJ2-1, the V gene TRBV28, with 12 bases lining up with TRBD2. The trim removed 2 bases at V and 2 bases at J, leaving 4 bases unmatched. CDR1 is MDHEN and CDR2 is SYDVKM in the germline V gene. The CDR3 sequence is 17 residues long. The CDR3 spells CASSLVGLAGPYNEQFF. CDR3 nucleotide sequence: TGTGCCAGCAGTTTAGTCGGACTAGCGGGGCCCTACAATGAGCAGTTCTTC.

The rearrangement joins TRBV28 to TRBJ2-7, with D perhaps TRBD1 or TRBD2 (6 bases each). The CDR3 consists of 14 residues. V dropped 7 bases and J dropped 3 bases, with 16 bases sitting between them. Germline CDR1 MDHEN, CDR2 SYDVKM. CDR3 loop: CASTPGGLNYEQYF. In DNA form, the CDR3 reads TGTGCCAGCACCCCTGGGGGGCTAAACTACGAGCAGTACTTC.

The chain recombines TRBV4-2 with TRBJ1-2; D is uncertain. The CDR3 extends over 12 amino acids. CDR1 and CDR2 from the germline V gene are LGHNA and YNFKEQ. V was cut by 0 bases and J by 8 bases, with 7 bases left in between. Here the CDR3 DNA reads TGTGCCAGCAGCCAAGATCGGGAGGGCTACACCTTC. This translates into CASSQDREGYTF.

This clone was counted a single time. The rearrangement uses TRBV2 and TRBJ1-6, with D maybe TRBD1 (6 bases). Germline CDR1 reads SNHLY; CDR2 reads FYNNEI. Between the trimmed V and J ends, which lost 10 bases and 5 bases, there was a span of 12 bases. This CDR3 has 13 amino acids. In DNA form, the CDR3 reads TGTGCCACATCCGGACAGAATAATTCACCCCTCCACTTT. Amino acids: CATSGQNNSPLHF.

This clone was found once. The V call is TRBV29-1, the J call TRBJ2-6; D uncertain. The germline V gene has CDR1 SQVTM and CDR2 ANQGSEA. The CDR3 spans 13 residues. Trimming shortened V by 2 bases and J by 4 bases, and 6 bases separated the two germline ends. CDR3 loop: CSVESSGANVLTF. In nucleotides, the CDR3 is TGCAGCGTTGAATCCTCCGGGGCCAACGTCCTGACTTTC.

The chain has TRBV5-4 and TRBJ1-2; TRBD1 might be the D (6 bases). Per germline, CDR1 SGHNT and CDR2 YYREEE (reference sequence). The V and J ends lost 4 bases and 1 base respectively, with 17 bases between them. The length of the CDR3 is 16 residues. As DNA, the CDR3 is TGTGCCAGCAGCCCTCAAACAGGGAGTTATAACTATGGCTACACCTTC. Its translation: CASSPQTGSYNYGYTF. Using reference TRBV5-4 and TRBJ1-2 for the parts outside the CDR3, the full variable domain is ETGVTQSPTHLIKTRGQQVTLRCSSQSGHNTVSWYQQALGQGPQFIFQYYREEENGRGNFPPRFSGLQFPNYSSELNVNALELDDSALYLCASSPQTGSYNYGYTFGSGTRLTVV.

J is TRBJ1-5 and V is TRBV27; 9 nucleotides agree with TRBD1. This CDR3 comprises 18 residues. Germline CDR1 MNHEY, CDR2 SMNVEV (reference sequence). V was pared by 7 bases and J by 0 bases, with 13 bases of the junction left unmatched. CDR3 DNA: TGTGCCAGCAAGGCTGCGGGACAGGGAGTTTATAGCAATCAGCCCCAGCATTTT. Protein sequence: CASKAAGQGVYSNQPQHF.

The rearrangement joins TRBV28 to TRBJ2-7; 10 positions agree with TRBD2. The ends lost 2 bases at V and 3 bases at J; junction bases unmatched: 7. The germline CDR1 and CDR2 sequences are MDHEN and SYDVKM. The CDR3 is made up of 16 amino acids. CDR3 loop: CASSLTSGVSYYEQYF. As DNA, the CDR3 is TGTGCCAGCAGTTTAACTAGCGGGGTGAGTTACTACGAGCAGTACTTC.

This chain uses TRBV9 with TRBJ2-1, with 7 positions matching TRBD2. Germline trimming cut 1 base from V and 5 bases from J; bases unmatched to any gene: 3. Germline CDR1 is SGDLS and CDR2 is YYNGEE. This CDR3 has 14 residues. The CDR3 nucleotides read TGTGCCAGCAGCGTAACTAGCGAAAACAATGAGCAGTTCTTC. Amino acids: CASSVTSENNEQFF.

The chain combines TRBV5-1 with TRBJ2-3; D not resolved. The V gene's germline CDR1 is SGHRS and CDR2 YFSETQ. This CDR3 comprises 13 residues. With 4 bases removed from V and 3 bases from J, the gap between germline ends came to 9 bases. The CDR3 DNA is TGCGCCAGCAGCCCGGACGGGACAGATACGCAGTATTTT. This codes for CASSPDGTDTQYF. Combining the CDR3 with reference TRBV5-1 and TRBJ2-3 gives the whole variable domain KAGVTQTPRYLIKTRGQQVTLSCSPISGHRSVSWYQQTPGQGLQFLFEYFSETQRNKGNFPGRFSGRQFSNSRSEMNVSTLELGDSALYLCASSPDGTDTQYFGPGTRLTVL.

V gene TRBV13 combines with J gene TRBJ2-1, with 9 bases lining up with TRBD2. V lost 1 base to trimming and J lost 7 bases; unmatched junction nucleotides: 11. Germline V CDR1 and CDR2: PRHDT, FYEKMQ (reference sequence). The CDR3 sequence is 17 residues long. The CDR3 reads CASSLVGLAQSVNEQFF. The CDR3, as DNA: TGTGCCAGCAGCTTAGTGGGACTAGCACAGAGCGTGAATGAGCAGTTCTTC.

In this sample, this clone turned up a few times. The gene calls are TRBV6-1 and TRBJ2-3; the match to TRBD1 covers 7 bases. J gave up 2 bases and V 8 bases, and 7 bases lay outside the gene matches. Germline V gene data show CDR1 as MNHNS and CDR2 as SASEGT. The CDR3 is 14 amino acids. The CDR3 sequence: CASLDRAITDTQYF. CDR3 sequence (DNA): TGTGCCAGCCTAGACAGGGCAATCACAGATACGCAGTATTTT.

This rearrangement joins TRBV6-5 to TRBJ2-2; D gene uncertain. Germline V gives CDR1 MNHEY, CDR2 SVGAGI. The ends were cut back, 5 bases at V and 5 bases at J, with 6 bases in the middle. This CDR3 is 12 amino acids long. The CDR3 protein is CASSRTTGELFF. CDR3 bases: TGTGCCAGCAGTCGTACGACCGGGGAGCTGTTTTTT.